The clone carrying this T cell receptor (beta chain) showed up just a few times. This CDR3 comprises 12 residues. Germline assignment: CDR1 DFQATT and CDR2 SNEGSKA (reference sequence). V was pared by 3 bases and J by 7 bases, with 9 bases between. Only in-frame clones appear in the TCRdb table, and some are missing; sequencing was by immunoSEQ multiplex PCR. The sample carries under 200,000 clones, roughly 80% recorded once. The data stem from a study of blood T cell repertoires in COVID-19. Study information: Samples taken during acute and convalescent COVID-19 were collected in the United States, Italy and Spain.

V is TRBV20-1 and J is TRBJ2-2; a possible D gene is TRBD1 (6 bases). What was sequenced was PBMCs or T cells enriched from blood (not recorded which). This TCR was recovered from a woman aged 55-69 years who had recovered from COVID-19. Here the CDR3 DNA reads TGCAGTGCTAGTAGGGGGAGCGGGGAGCTGTTTTTT. This encodes CSASRGSGELFF.